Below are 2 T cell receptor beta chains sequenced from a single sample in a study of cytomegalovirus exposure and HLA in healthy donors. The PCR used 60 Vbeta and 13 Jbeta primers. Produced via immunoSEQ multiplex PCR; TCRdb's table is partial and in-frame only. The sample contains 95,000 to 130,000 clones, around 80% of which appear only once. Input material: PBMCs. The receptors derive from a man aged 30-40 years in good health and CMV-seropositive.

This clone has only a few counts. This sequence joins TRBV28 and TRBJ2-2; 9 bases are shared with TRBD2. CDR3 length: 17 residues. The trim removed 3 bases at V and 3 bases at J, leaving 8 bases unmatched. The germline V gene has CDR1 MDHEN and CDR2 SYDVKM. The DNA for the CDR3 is TGTGCCAGCAGTTTCGATCGAGGACTAGCGTACACCGGGGAGCTGTTTTTT. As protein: CASSFDRGLAYTGELFF.

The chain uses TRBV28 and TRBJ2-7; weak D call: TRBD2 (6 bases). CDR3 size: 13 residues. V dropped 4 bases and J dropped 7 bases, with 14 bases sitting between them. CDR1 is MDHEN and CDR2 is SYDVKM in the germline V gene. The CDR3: CASSSGVLWEQYF. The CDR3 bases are TGTGCCAGCAGTTCGGGGGTCTTGTGGGAGCAGTACTTC.